Listed below are T cell receptor beta chains from one sample, sequenced in a study of regulatory T cells in long-lasting Graves disease. TCRdb recomputed calls from the multiplex PCR reads with MiXCR, one row per CDR3 protein. The repertoire holds about 430,000 distinct CDR3 sequences, with about 15% as singletons. This same sample was also part of a study on T cells in Graves' hyperthyroidism and ophthalmopathy.

The material sequenced was peripheral blood mononuclear cells (PBMCs), taken at new diagnosis, from a patient treated with antithyroid drugs. These receptors originate from a woman between 40 and 55 years old with Graves disease. Both conserved end residues are part of each CDR3. D genes are given only for firm matches. Rows may omit the clone size; those that give it use once, few, many or a size class.

CDR3: CATSDSDLRTGVDTQYF; DNA: TGTGCCACCAGTGATTCCGATCTACGAACTGGGGTAGATACGCAGTATTTT; J: TRBJ2-3; size: many; V: TRBV24-1; D: .
CDR3: CASRSGLAGETQYF; DNA: TGTGCCAGCAGATCGGGACTAGCGGGAGAGACCCAGTACTTC; J: TRBJ2-5; size: many; V: TRBV6-2/TRBV6-3; D: TRBD2
CDR3: CASSPHRDRGRETQYF; DNA: TGTGCCAGCAGCCCTCACCGGGACAGGGGGCGAGAGACCCAGTACTTC; J: TRBJ2-5; size: many; V: TRBV7-8; D: TRBD1
CDR3: CASSEGTGIPNEQFF; DNA: TGTGCCAGCAGCGAGGGGACAGGGATCCCCAATGAGCAGTTCTTC; J: TRBJ2-1; size: .; V: TRBV9; D: TRBD1
CDR3: CASSQDFAEHGELFF; DNA: TGTGCCAGCAGCCAAGACTTCGCGGAGCACGGGGAGCTGTTTTTT; J: TRBJ2-2; size: .; V: TRBV4-2; D: .
CDR3: CASSFPGLAGGSQETQYF; DNA: TGTGCCAGCAGTTTCCCGGGACTAGCGGGAGGGTCCCAAGAGACCCAGTACTTC; J: TRBJ2-5; size: .; V: TRBV28; D: TRBD2
CDR3: CASSNPGLAGGVNEQFF; DNA: TGTGCCAGCAGCAATCCGGGACTAGCGGGAGGGGTGAATGAGCAGTTCTTC; J: TRBJ2-1; size: many; V: TRBV5-4; D: TRBD2
CDR3: CAAQGGVNQPQHF; DNA: TGTGCCGCCCAAGGAGGGGTCAATCAGCCCCAGCATTTT; J: TRBJ1-5; size: .; V: TRBV6-1; D: .
CDR3: CASSFVGRGPETQYF; DNA: TGTGCCAGCAGTTTCGTAGGCAGGGGGCCCGAGACCCAGTACTTC; J: TRBJ2-5; size: many; V: TRBV28; D: TRBD1
CDR3: CASSSASGKYGTDTQYF; DNA: TGTGCCAGCAGTTCGGCTAGCGGGAAATATGGCACAGATACGCAGTATTTT; J: TRBJ2-3; size: many; V: TRBV2; D: TRBD2
CDR3: CASSLSREGGAYEQYF; DNA: TGTGCCAGCAGCTTATCGCGGGAGGGGGGAGCCTACGAGCAGTACTTC; J: TRBJ2-7; size: few; V: TRBV13; D: TRBD2
CDR3: CASKGLASTDTQYF; DNA: TGTGCCAGCAAAGGACTAGCGTCCACAGATACGCAGTATTTT; J: TRBJ2-3; size: many; V: TRBV5-1; D: TRBD2
CDR3: CASGPAGPTDTQYF; DNA: TGTGCCAGCGGTCCGGCGGGACCAACAGATACGCAGTATTTT; J: TRBJ2-3; size: .; V: TRBV11-2; D: .
CDR3: CASSEYFAVGGWTEAFF; DNA: TGTGCCAGCAGTGAATATTTTGCGGTAGGGGGATGGACTGAAGCTTTCTTT; J: TRBJ1-1; size: many; V: TRBV25-1; D: .
CDR3: CASSPPFWSYEQYF; DNA: TGTGCCAGCAGTCCGCCCTTTTGGTCCTACGAGCAGTACTTC; J: TRBJ2-7; size: many; V: TRBV28; D: .
CDR3: CASSLYVGGETQYF; DNA: TGCGCCAGCAGCTTGTACGTGGGAGGGGAGACCCAGTACTTC; J: TRBJ2-5; size: .; V: TRBV5-1; D: TRBD2
CDR3: CSVERSRGGNGYTF; DNA: TGCAGCGTTGAAAGGTCCCGTGGGGGGAATGGCTACACCTTC; J: TRBJ1-2; size: few; V: TRBV29-1; D: .
CDR3: CASSPEGEAVGEQYF; DNA: TGTGCCAGCAGTCCCGAGGGAGAGGCGGTTGGTGAGCAGTACTTC; J: TRBJ2-7; size: many; V: TRBV7-2; D: .
CDR3: CSARDGDSGQETQYF; DNA: TGCAGTGCTAGAGATGGTGATAGCGGACAAGAGACCCAGTACTTC; J: TRBJ2-5; size: many; V: TRBV20-1; D: .
CDR3: CASSPSAGKKADTQYF; DNA: TGTGCCAGCTCACCATCTGCCGGGAAAAAAGCAGATACGCAGTATTTT; J: TRBJ2-3; size: many; V: TRBV18; D: .
CDR3: CATQDRGHQPQHF; DNA: TGTGCCACCCAGGACAGGGGGCATCAGCCCCAGCATTTT; J: TRBJ1-5; size: many; V: TRBV10-3; D: TRBD1
CDR3: CASSLMVTGVYNEQFF; DNA: TGCGCCAGCAGCTTGATGGTGACAGGGGTCTACAATGAGCAGTTCTTC; J: TRBJ2-1; size: many; V: TRBV5-1; D: TRBD1
CDR3: CASSQTLGFSSSGNTIYF; DNA: TGTGCCAGCAGCCAAACTCTAGGGTTTTCAAGCTCTGGAAACACCATATATTTT; J: TRBJ1-3; size: .; V: TRBV4-2; D: .
CDR3: CASSIQGRIVDEQFF; DNA: TGTGCCAGTAGTATCCAGGGGAGAATTGTCGATGAGCAGTTCTTC; J: TRBJ2-1; size: many; V: TRBV19; D: .
CDR3: CASSFGGGRGEQFF; DNA: TGTGCCAGCAGTTTTGGGGGAGGGCGGGGTGAGCAGTTCTTC; J: TRBJ2-1; size: many; V: TRBV12-3/TRBV12-4; D: TRBD2
CDR3: CASSLAGSSGSSEQYF; DNA: TGTGCCAGCAGCTTAGCAGGGTCTAGCGGGAGTTCCGAGCAGTACTTC; J: TRBJ2-7; size: .; V: TRBV11-2; D: TRBD2
CDR3: CASSQQPTTGQGRTEAFF; DNA: TGTGCCAGCAGCCAACAGCCGACAACTGGACAGGGAAGGACTGAAGCTTTCTTT; J: TRBJ1-1; size: many; V: TRBV14; D: TRBD1
CDR3: CASSERAGKSNQPQHF; DNA: TGTGCCAGCAGTGAAAGGGCGGGGAAAAGCAATCAGCCCCAGCATTTT; J: TRBJ1-5; size: .; V: TRBV6-2/TRBV6-3; D: .
CDR3: CSARQGVWSNTEAFF; DNA: TGCAGTGCTAGACAGGGGGTATGGAGCAACACTGAAGCTTTCTTT; J: TRBJ1-1; size: .; V: TRBV20-1; D: TRBD1
CDR3: CATSEGGSPNYGYTF; DNA: TGTGCCACCAGCGAAGGCGGCAGCCCTAACTATGGCTACACCTTC; J: TRBJ1-2; size: many; V: TRBV15; D: .
CDR3: CASSPSLTGAGFTEAFF; DNA: TGTGCCAGCAGCCCCTCCCTGACAGGGGCGGGCTTCACTGAAGCTTTCTTT; J: TRBJ1-1; size: many; V: TRBV11-2; D: TRBD1
CDR3: CASRMGLADNTGELFF; DNA: TGTGCCAGTAGGATGGGTCTAGCGGATAACACCGGGGAGCTGTTTTTT; J: TRBJ2-2; size: few; V: TRBV19; D: TRBD2
CDR3: CASSRGTGTSPLHF; DNA: TGTGCCAGCAGCCGTGGGACAGGGACTTCACCCCTCCACTTT; J: TRBJ1-6; size: many; V: TRBV3-1; D: TRBD1
CDR3: CASSANRDSYNEQFF; DNA: TGTGCCAGCAGCGCGAACCGGGACTCATACAATGAGCAGTTCTTC; J: TRBJ2-1; size: .; V: TRBV9; D: .
CDR3: CASSLGAYNEQFF; DNA: TGTGCTAGCAGCTTAGGGGCGTACAATGAGCAGTTCTTC; J: TRBJ2-1; size: many; V: TRBV7-7; D: .
CDR3: CASLNGFSYEQYF; DNA: TGTGCCAGCTTAAACGGATTCTCCTACGAGCAGTACTTC; J: TRBJ2-7; size: many; V: TRBV28; D: .
CDR3: CASSNIRDYGYTF; DNA: TGTGCCAGCTCGAATATAAGGGACTATGGCTACACCTTC; J: TRBJ1-2; size: once; V: TRBV18; D: .
CDR3: CASSSGLAGIYEQYF; DNA: TGTGCCAGCAGCTCAGGACTAGCGGGGATCTACGAGCAGTACTTC; J: TRBJ2-7; size: many; V: TRBV11-2; D: TRBD2
CDR3: CSAPRTGRDAEAFF; DNA: TGCAGTGCTCCCAGGACAGGGAGGGACGCTGAAGCTTTCTTT; J: TRBJ1-1; size: few; V: TRBV20-1; D: TRBD1
CDR3: CASSLGTSPHNEQFF; DNA: TGTGCCAGCAGTTTAGGGACGAGTCCCCACAATGAGCAGTTCTTC; J: TRBJ2-1; size: many; V: TRBV27; D: .
CDR3: CASTGGSLTEAFF; DNA: TGTGCCAGCACAGGGGGCTCGCTCACTGAAGCTTTCTTT; J: TRBJ1-1; size: .; V: TRBV27; D: TRBD1
CDR3: CASSPRTGEQTQYF; DNA: TGTGCCAGCTCCCCCAGGACAGGGGAGCAGACCCAGTACTTC; J: TRBJ2-5; size: many; V: TRBV18; D: TRBD1
CDR3: CASSLELAGPHEQYF; DNA: TGTGCCAGCAGCTTAGAACTAGCGGGACCTCACGAGCAGTACTTC; J: TRBJ2-7; size: few; V: TRBV7-3; D: TRBD2
CDR3: CASTLDRVIYTF; DNA: TGTGCCAGTACCCTCGACAGGGTCATCTACACCTTC; J: TRBJ1-2; size: few; V: TRBV19; D: TRBD1
CDR3: CAISESSGETQYF; DNA: TGTGCCATCAGTGAGAGTAGCGGAGAGACCCAGTACTTC; J: TRBJ2-5; size: many; V: TRBV10-3; D: .
CDR3: CASSSAGTGIYNEQFF; DNA: TGTGCCAGCAGCTCCGCCGGGACAGGGATCTACAATGAGCAGTTCTTC; J: TRBJ2-1; size: .; V: TRBV7-9; D: TRBD1
CDR3: CASSLGGGTEETQYF; DNA: TGCGCCAGCAGCTTGGGTGGAGGCACGGAGGAGACCCAGTACTTC; J: TRBJ2-5; size: many; V: TRBV5-1; D: .
CDR3: CASQLSVSRDYEQYF; DNA: TGTGCCAGCCAGCTTTCAGTCAGTCGAGACTACGAGCAGTACTTC; J: TRBJ2-7; size: many; V: TRBV28; D: .
CDR3: CASSIWGLAGGPVNTGELFF; DNA: TGTGCCAGCAGCATCTGGGGACTAGCGGGAGGGCCTGTGAACACCGGGGAGCTGTTTTTT; J: TRBJ2-2; size: .; V: TRBV27; D: TRBD2
CDR3: CASSLSADTEAFF; DNA: TGCGCCAGCAGCTTGTCGGCAGACACTGAAGCTTTCTTT; J: TRBJ1-1; size: few; V: TRBV5-1; D: .